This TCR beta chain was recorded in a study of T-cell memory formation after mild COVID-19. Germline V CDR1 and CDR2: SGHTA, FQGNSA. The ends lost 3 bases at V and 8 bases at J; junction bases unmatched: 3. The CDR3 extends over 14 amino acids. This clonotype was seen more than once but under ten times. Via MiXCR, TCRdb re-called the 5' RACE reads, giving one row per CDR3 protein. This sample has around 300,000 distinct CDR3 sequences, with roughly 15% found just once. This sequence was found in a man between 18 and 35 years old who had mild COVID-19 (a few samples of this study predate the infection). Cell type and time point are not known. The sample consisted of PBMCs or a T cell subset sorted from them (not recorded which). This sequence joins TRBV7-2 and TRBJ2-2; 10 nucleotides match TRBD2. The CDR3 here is CASSFGLAVGELFF. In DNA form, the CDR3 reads TGTGCCAGCAGCTTCGGACTAGCGGTGGGGGAGCTGTTTTTT.